This is a list of T cell receptor beta chains from one sample in a study of PD-L1 blockade in urothelial cancer. The repertoire was sequenced with immunoSEQ multiplex PCR; TCRdb's copy has only in-frame clones and lacks some. The table includes about 76,000 clones, under 95% detected once. Material: PBMCs, obtained around atezolizumab (anti-PD-L1) treatment. These receptors were collected from a woman over 75 with urothelial cancer. Each CDR3 is given with its conserved first and last residue. Fields, in order: CDR3 length, clone size, J gene, V gene, D gene, CDR3 DNA, CDR3 protein. D genes are given only for firm matches. Clone size appears in some rows only: once, few, many, or a class for an expanded clone.

16	.	TRBJ2-3	TRBV5-6	TRBD2	TGTGCCAGCAGCATTGGGACTAGCCTTGTTGCAGATACGCAGTATTTT	CASSIGTSLVADTQYF
14	.	TRBJ1-2	TRBV29-1	TRBD1	TGCAGCGCCCAGGACAGGGGAACTAACTATGGCTACACCTTC	CSAQDRGTNYGYTF
15	.	TRBJ2-7	TRBV5-4	TRBD2	TGTGCCAGCAGCCGGCGAGCGGGAGACACAACCGAGCAGTACTTC	CASSRRAGDTTEQYF
14	.	TRBJ1-2	TRBV6-1	TRBD1	TGTGCCAGCAGAAGGACAGGGGGTAACTATGGCTACACCTTC	CASRRTGGNYGYTF
13	.	TRBJ1-5	TRBV19	.	TGTGCCAGTAGATCAGGGCAGGATCAGCCCCAGCATTTT	CASRSGQDQPQHF
15	once	TRBJ2-5	TRBV9	.	TGTGCCAGCAGCGTGAGCGACGGATTCCAAGAGACCCAGTACTTC	CASSVSDGFQETQYF
13	.	TRBJ2-5	TRBV7-2	.	TGTGCCAGCAGCCAGGGGTTCGGAGAGACCCAGTACTTC	CASSQGFGETQYF
13	.	TRBJ1-1	TRBV6-5	.	TGTGCCAGCAGTTACTCGACAGGACTAGGGGCTTTCTTT	CASSYSTGLGAFF
12	.	TRBJ2-5	TRBV5-4	TRBD2	TGTGCCAGCGGCGGGAGGGGGGAGACCCAGTACTTC	CASGGRGETQYF
15	.	TRBJ2-7	TRBV11-2	TRBD2	TGTGCCAGCAGCTTGAGCGGGAGGGTGGGGTACGAGCAGTACTTC	CASSLSGRVGYEQYF
17	.	TRBJ2-2	TRBV7-2	TRBD2	TGTGCCAGCAGCCTTCTTAGACTAGCGCAGAACACCGGGGAGCTGTTTTTT	CASSLLRLAQNTGELFF
15	.	TRBJ2-5	TRBV7-6	TRBD1	TGTGCCAGCAGCTTAGGGGACAGGGGGGGAGAGACCCAGTACTTC	CASSLGDRGGETQYF
14	.	TRBJ2-7	TRBV28	.	TGTGCCAGCAAAGTTCCCCAGTCCCCCTACGAGCAGTACTTC	CASKVPQSPYEQYF
15	.	TRBJ1-4	TRBV5-4	.	TGTGCCAGCACCTCCGGAGGGAGAACTAATGAAAAACTGTTTTTT	CASTSGGRTNEKLFF
14	.	TRBJ1-1	TRBV5-6	TRBD1	TGTGCCAGCAGCTATCAGGGGGTTTGGGCTGAAGCTTTCTTT	CASSYQGVWAEAFF
14	once	TRBJ2-4	TRBV19	.	TGTGCCAGTAGTATTGGGGGGGCCAAAAACATTCAGTACTTC	CASSIGGAKNIQYF
13	.	TRBJ1-5	TRBV6-5	.	TGTGCCAGCAGTTACTCGAGAGGCCAGCCCCAGCATTTT	CASSYSRGQPQHF
15	.	TRBJ2-1	TRBV19	TRBD2	TGTGCCAGTAGTATACTGGCGGGAGTGGGCAATGAGCAGTTCTTC	CASSILAGVGNEQFF
15	.	TRBJ1-5	TRBV2	.	TGTGCCAGCAGTTCAGCAGGTCTGGCCAATCAGCCCCAGCATTTT	CASSSAGLANQPQHF
16	.	TRBJ1-1	TRBV18	.	TGTGCCAGCTCTCTACAGGGTGGCCTTCGGGCCCCTGAAGCTTTCTTT	CASSLQGGLRAPEAFF
16	once	TRBJ2-7	TRBV7-6	TRBD2	TGTGCCAGCAGCTTAATGCCGGGACTAGACTCCTACGAGCAGTACTTC	CASSLMPGLDSYEQYF
14	few	TRBJ2-2	TRBV6-1	TRBD1	TGTGCCAGCAGGGAACAGGGGGGACCCGGGGAGCTGTTTTTT	CASREQGGPGELFF
14	once	TRBJ2-7	TRBV6-6	TRBD1	TGTGCCAGCAGTGGGACAGGGGACACCTACGAGCAGTACTTC	CASSGTGDTYEQYF
14	few	TRBJ1-2	TRBV30	.	TGTGCCTGGGAGAGTAGTCCCGCTAACTATGGCTACACCTTC	CAWESSPANYGYTF
14	.	TRBJ2-2	TRBV7-2	.	TGTGCCAGCAGCTTAGAACGGGGCACCGGGGAGCTGTTTTTT	CASSLERGTGELFF
15	.	TRBJ1-5	TRBV5-1	TRBD1	TGCGCCAGCAGCGCGACAGGGGAAGTCGATCAGCCCCAGCATTTT	CASSATGEVDQPQHF
17	.	TRBJ2-2	TRBV7-7	TRBD2	TGTGCCAGCAGCCCACGCGCGGGAGGGGCGAACACCGGGGAGCTGTTTTTT	CASSPRAGGANTGELFF
16	.	TRBJ2-1	TRBV13	.	TGTGCCAGCAGCTTACGAAAAGGGGCCGTCCGAAATGAGCAGTTCTTC	CASSLRKGAVRNEQFF
13	few	TRBJ1-5	TRBV7-2	.	TGTGCCAGCGGGGCAGGGTCGGATCAGCCCCAGCATTTT	CASGAGSDQPQHF